A selection of T cell receptor beta chains follows, all from one sample in a study of siplizumab effects on memory and regulatory T cells. Sequencing used immunoSEQ multiplex PCR; TCRdb keeps in-frame clones, though not all of them. The sample records around 95,000 clones, more than 90% being singletons. The sample comprised CD4+ T cells sorted from blood. These receptors came from a human donor in good health. Each CDR3 is given with its conserved first and last residue. A D gene is named only where the DNA matches it firmly. Part of the rows lack a size; the others show once, few, many or a class for expanded clones.

>TRBV30|.|.|TRBJ1-1
CAWSSDPNTEAFF
TGTGCCTGGAGTTCAGACCCTAATACTGAAGCTTTCTTT
>TRBV19|.|.|TRBJ1-1
CASSSTATFF
TGTGCCAGTAGTTCGACAGCGACTTTCTTT
>TRBV30|.|TRBD1|TRBJ1-2
CAWRLGQERTF
TGTGCCTGGCGCTTGGGACAGGAAAGGACCTTC
>TRBV10-3|.|.|TRBJ2-5
CAISAGVQETQYF
TGTGCCATCAGTGCGGGAGTCCAAGAGACCCAGTACTTC
>TRBV7-3|.|TRBD2|TRBJ2-3
CASSSWTSGGRSTQYF
TGTGCCAGCAGCTCGTGGACTAGCGGGGGGCGGAGTACGCAGTATTTT
>TRBV29-1|.|.|TRBJ1-1
CSVREVANTEAFF
TGCAGCGTCCGGGAGGTTGCAAACACTGAAGCTTTCTTT
>TRBV14|.|TRBD1|TRBJ2-7
CASSPRTGTVPYEQYF
TGTGCCAGCAGCCCCAGGACAGGGACTGTCCCCTACGAGCAGTACTTC
>TRBV28|.|.|TRBJ1-2
CASSLLALTDGYTF
TGTGCCAGCAGTTTATTAGCCCTAACGGATGGCTACACCTTC
>TRBV7-6|.|.|TRBJ2-2
CASSSVANTGELFF
TGTGCCAGCAGCTCCGTCGCGAACACCGGGGAGCTGTTTTTT
>TRBV4-2|.|.|TRBJ1-1
CASSQVWAGTEAFF
TGTGCCAGCAGCCAAGTGTGGGCGGGCACTGAAGCTTTCTTT
>TRBV10-3|.|TRBD1|TRBJ2-4
CAISEPGQGKNIQYF
TGTGCCATCAGTGAGCCGGGACAGGGGAAAAACATTCAGTACTTC
>TRBV30|.|.|TRBJ1-5
CAWSVGRPPLWPQHF
TGTGCCTGGAGTGTCGGCCGGCCCCCCCTATGGCCCCAGCATTTT
>TRBV28|.|.|TRBJ2-7
CASSPGPGISYEQYF
TGTGCCAGCAGCCCCGGGCCAGGGATTTCCTACGAGCAGTACTTC
>TRBV11-2|.|.|TRBJ1-3
CASSSSSGNTIYF
TGTGCCAGCAGTTCCTCGTCTGGAAACACCATATATTTT
>TRBV7-3|.|.|TRBJ2-2
CASSFTFGTSGELFF
TGTGCCAGCAGCTTTACCTTTGGGACAAGCGGGGAGCTGTTTTTT
>TRBV11-2|few|.|TRBJ1-1
CASSLQGRTEAFF
TGTGCCAGCAGCTTACAGGGAAGGACTGAAGCTTTCTTT
>TRBV7-9|once|TRBD1|TRBJ1-6
CASSQGQGNSPLHF
TGTGCCAGCAGCCAAGGACAGGGTAATTCACCCCTCCACTTT
>TRBV27|.|.|TRBJ2-2
CASSLGQATGELFF
TGTGCCAGCAGTTTGGGTCAGGCGACCGGGGAGCTGTTTTTT
>TRBV6-1|.|.|TRBJ2-1
CASRPEWNSYNEQFF
TGTGCCAGCAGACCCGAGTGGAACTCCTACAATGAGCAGTTCTTC
>TRBV9|.|TRBD2|TRBJ2-1
CASRGLAGGKSYNEQFF
TGTGCCAGCAGGGGACTAGCGGGGGGCAAGTCCTACAATGAGCAGTTCTTC
>TRBV29-1|.|.|TRBJ2-5
CSAETGPETQYF
TGCAGCGCCGAGACAGGTCCAGAGACCCAGTACTTC
>TRBV10-3|.|.|TRBJ2-7
CAISEGATSYEQYF
TGTGCCATCAGTGAGGGGGCAACCTCCTACGAGCAGTACTTC
>TRBV5-1|.|.|TRBJ1-2
CASSLETGLDGYTF
TGCGCCAGCAGCTTGGAAACAGGTCTTGATGGCTACACCTTC
>TRBV19|.|.|TRBJ2-5
CASSLLLQETQYF
TGTGCCAGTAGTTTACTCCTCCAAGAGACCCAGTACTTC
>TRBV14|once|.|TRBJ1-4
CASRGMATNEKLFF
TGTGCCAGCAGGGGGATGGCGACTAATGAAAAACTGTTTTTT
>TRBV12-5|.|.|TRBJ2-1
CASGLVGKTSIPAQEQFF
TGTGCTAGTGGTTTGGTAGGCAAAACGTCGATCCCCGCCCAGGAGCAGTTCTTC
>TRBV7-3|.|.|TRBJ2-3
CASSLGQLSSTDTQYF
TGTGCCAGCAGCTTAGGACAGTTATCTAGCACAGATACGCAGTATTTT
>TRBV7-3|.|.|TRBJ2-5
CASSPRRGETQYF
TGTGCCAGCAGTCCAAGGAGGGGAGAGACCCAGTACTTC
>TRBV11-2|.|TRBD2|TRBJ2-5
CASSLPGTRETQYF
TGTGCCAGCAGCTTACCCGGGACTAGAGAGACCCAGTACTTC
>TRBV6-4|.|.|TRBJ2-1
CASRGRPGFSSYNEQFF
TGTGCCAGCAGAGGTCGACCGGGATTCAGCTCCTACAATGAGCAGTTCTTC
>TRBV2|.|.|TRBJ1-2
CASSEGTVYGYTF
TGTGCCAGCAGTGAAGGGACAGTCTATGGCTACACCTTC
>TRBV6-1|once|.|TRBJ2-5
CASSEALARVETQYF
TGTGCCAGCAGTGAAGCGCTTGCTAGAGTCGAGACCCAGTACTTC
>TRBV7-2|.|.|TRBJ1-5
CASGRRFNQPQHF
TGTGCCAGCGGCCGACGATTCAATCAGCCCCAGCATTTT
>TRBV2|.|TRBD1|TRBJ1-2
CASRTGPNYGYTF
TGTGCCAGTAGGACAGGCCCTAACTATGGCTACACCTTC
>TRBV6-5|.|.|TRBJ1-6
CASSYLPESPLHF
TGTGCCAGCAGTTACCTCCCAGAATCACCCCTCCACTTT